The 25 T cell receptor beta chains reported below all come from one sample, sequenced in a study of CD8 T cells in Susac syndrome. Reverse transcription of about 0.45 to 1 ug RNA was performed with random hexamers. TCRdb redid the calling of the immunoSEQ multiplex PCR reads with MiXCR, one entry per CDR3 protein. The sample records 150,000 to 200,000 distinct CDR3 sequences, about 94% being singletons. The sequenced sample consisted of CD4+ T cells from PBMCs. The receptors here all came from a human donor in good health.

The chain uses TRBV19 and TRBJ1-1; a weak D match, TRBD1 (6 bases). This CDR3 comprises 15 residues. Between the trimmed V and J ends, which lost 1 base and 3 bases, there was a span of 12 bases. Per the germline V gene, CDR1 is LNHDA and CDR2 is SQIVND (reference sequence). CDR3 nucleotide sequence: TGTGCCAGTAGTATAGCATCAGGGGCGGACACTGAAGCTTTCTTT. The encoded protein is CASSIASGADTEAFF.

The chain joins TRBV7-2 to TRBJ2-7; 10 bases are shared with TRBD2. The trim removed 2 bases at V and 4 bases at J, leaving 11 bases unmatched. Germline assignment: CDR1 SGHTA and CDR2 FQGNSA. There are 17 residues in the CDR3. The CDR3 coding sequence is TGTGCCAGCAGCTTAAAACCCGGACTAGCGGAGAATTACGAGCAGTACTTC. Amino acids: CASSLKPGLAENYEQYF.

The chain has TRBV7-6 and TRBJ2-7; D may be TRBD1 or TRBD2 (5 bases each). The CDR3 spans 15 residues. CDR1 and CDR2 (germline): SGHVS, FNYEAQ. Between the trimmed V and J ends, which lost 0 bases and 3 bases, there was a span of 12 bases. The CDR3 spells CASSLARGALYEQYF. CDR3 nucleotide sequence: TGTGCCAGCAGCTTAGCGAGAGGGGCACTCTACGAGCAGTACTTC.

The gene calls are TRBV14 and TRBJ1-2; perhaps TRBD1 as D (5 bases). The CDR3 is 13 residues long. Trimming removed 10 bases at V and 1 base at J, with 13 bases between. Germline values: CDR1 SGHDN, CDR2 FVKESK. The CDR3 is CATGDSVNYGYTF. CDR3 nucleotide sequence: TGTGCCACCGGCGACAGCGTTAACTATGGCTACACCTTC.

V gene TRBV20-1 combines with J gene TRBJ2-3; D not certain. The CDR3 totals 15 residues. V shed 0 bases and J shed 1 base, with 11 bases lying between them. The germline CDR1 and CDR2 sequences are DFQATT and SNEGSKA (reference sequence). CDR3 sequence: CSARDPSKGTDTQYF. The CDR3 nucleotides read TGCAGTGCTAGAGATCCCAGCAAGGGCACAGATACGCAGTATTTT.

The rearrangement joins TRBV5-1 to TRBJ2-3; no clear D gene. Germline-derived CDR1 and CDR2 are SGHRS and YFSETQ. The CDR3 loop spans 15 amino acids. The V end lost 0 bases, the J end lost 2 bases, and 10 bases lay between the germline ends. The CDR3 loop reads CASSLDTPATDTQYF. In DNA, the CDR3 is TGCGCCAGCAGCTTGGACACCCCGGCCACAGATACGCAGTATTTT. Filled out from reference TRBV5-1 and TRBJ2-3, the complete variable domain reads KAGVTQTPRYLIKTRGQQVTLSCSPISGHRSVSWYQQTPGQGLQFLFEYFSETQRNKGNFPGRFSGRQFSNSRSEMNVSTLELGDSALYLCASSLDTPATDTQYFGPGTRLTVL.

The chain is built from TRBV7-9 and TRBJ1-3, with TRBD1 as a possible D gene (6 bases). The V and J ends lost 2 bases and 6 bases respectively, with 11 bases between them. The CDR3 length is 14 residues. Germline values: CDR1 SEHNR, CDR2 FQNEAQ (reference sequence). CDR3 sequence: CASSLLQGENTIYF. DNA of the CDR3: TGTGCCAGCAGCTTATTACAGGGCGAAAACACCATATATTTT.

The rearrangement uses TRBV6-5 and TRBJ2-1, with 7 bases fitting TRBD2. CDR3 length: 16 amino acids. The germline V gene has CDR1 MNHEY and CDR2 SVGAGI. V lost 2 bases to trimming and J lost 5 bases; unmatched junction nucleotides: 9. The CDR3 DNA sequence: TGTGCCAGCAGTTACCTGGGGGGGGTTGTCGACAATGAGCAGTTCTTC. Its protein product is CASSYLGGVVDNEQFF.

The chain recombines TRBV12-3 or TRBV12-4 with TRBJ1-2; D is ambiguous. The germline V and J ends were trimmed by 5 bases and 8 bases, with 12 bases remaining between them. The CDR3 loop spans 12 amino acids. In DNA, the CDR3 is TGTGCCAGCAGTCCAGCGGTCGTCGGCTACACCTTC. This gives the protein CASSPAVVGYTF.

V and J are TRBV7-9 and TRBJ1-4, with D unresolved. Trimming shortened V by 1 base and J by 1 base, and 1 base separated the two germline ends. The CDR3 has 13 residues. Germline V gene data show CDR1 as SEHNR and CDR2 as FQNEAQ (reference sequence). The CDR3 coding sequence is TGTGCCAGCAGCTTAGGAACTAATGAAAAACTGTTTTTT. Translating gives CASSLGTNEKLFF.

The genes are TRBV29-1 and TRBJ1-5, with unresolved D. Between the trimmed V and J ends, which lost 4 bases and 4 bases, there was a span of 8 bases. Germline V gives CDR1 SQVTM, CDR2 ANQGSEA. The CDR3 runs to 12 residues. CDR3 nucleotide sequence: TGCAGCGTTGGGACTCAGAATCAGCCCCAGCATTTT. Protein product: CSVGTQNQPQHF.

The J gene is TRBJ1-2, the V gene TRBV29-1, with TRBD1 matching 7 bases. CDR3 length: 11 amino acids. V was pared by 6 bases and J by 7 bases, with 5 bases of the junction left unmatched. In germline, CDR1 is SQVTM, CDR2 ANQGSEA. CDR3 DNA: TGCAGCGTGGCGACAGGGCTTGGCTACACCTTC. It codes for CSVATGLGYTF.

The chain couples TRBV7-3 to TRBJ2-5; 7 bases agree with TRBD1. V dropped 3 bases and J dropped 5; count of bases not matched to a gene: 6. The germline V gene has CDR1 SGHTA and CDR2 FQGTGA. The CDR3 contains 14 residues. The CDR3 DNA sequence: TGTGCCAGCAGCTTTAATGGACAGGCGGAGACCCAGTACTTC. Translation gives CASSFNGQAETQYF.

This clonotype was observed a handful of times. The CDR3 reads CASSVDQPQHF. The CDR3 nucleotides read TGTGCCAGCAGTGTTGATCAGCCCCAGCATTTT. This rearrangement joins TRBV2 to TRBJ1-5, with no clear D. V dropped 4 bases and J dropped 5 bases, with 3 bases sitting between them. CDR1 SNHLY and CDR2 FYNNEI come from the germline V gene. The CDR3 consists of 11 residues.

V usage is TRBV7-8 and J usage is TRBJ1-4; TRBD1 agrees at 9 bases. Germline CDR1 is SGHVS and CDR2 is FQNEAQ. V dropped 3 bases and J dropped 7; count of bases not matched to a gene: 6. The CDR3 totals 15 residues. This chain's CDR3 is CASSFQTGGGEKLFF. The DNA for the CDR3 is TGTGCCAGCAGCTTCCAGACAGGGGGGGGTGAAAAACTGTTTTTT. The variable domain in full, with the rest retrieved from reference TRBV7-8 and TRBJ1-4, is GAGVSQSPRYKVAKRGQDVALRCDPISGHVSLFWYQQALGQGPEFLTYFQNEAQLDKSGLPSDRFFAERPEGSVSTLKIQRTQQEDSAVYLCASSFQTGGGEKLFFGSGTQLSVL.

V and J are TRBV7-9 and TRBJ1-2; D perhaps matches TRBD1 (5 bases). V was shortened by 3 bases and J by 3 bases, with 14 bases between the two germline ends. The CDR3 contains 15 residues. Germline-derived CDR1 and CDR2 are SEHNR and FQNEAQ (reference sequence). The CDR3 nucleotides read TGTGCCAGCAGCTTCTCGGGGCGCATGTACTATGGCTACACCTTC. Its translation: CASSFSGRMYYGYTF.

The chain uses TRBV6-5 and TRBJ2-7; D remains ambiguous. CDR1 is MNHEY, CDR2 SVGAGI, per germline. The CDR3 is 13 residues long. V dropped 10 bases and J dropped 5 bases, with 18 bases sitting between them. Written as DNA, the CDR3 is TGTGCCACTACAGACCCTCGGAAAAACGAGCAGTACTTC. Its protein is CATTDPRKNEQYF.

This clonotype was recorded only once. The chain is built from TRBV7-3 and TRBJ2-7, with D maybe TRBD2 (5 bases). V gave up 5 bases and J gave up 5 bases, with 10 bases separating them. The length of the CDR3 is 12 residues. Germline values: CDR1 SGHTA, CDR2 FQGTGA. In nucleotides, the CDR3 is TGTGCCAGCAGCCCGGGGTACGACGAGCAGTACTTC. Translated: CASSPGYDEQYF.

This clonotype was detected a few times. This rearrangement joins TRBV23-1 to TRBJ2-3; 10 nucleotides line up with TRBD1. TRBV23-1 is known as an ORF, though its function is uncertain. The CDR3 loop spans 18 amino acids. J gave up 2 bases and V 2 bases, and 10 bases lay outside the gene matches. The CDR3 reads CASSQPLGQGTVTDTQYF. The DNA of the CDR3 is TGCGCCAGCAGTCAACCTCTGGGACAGGGGACGGTCACAGATACGCAGTATTTT.

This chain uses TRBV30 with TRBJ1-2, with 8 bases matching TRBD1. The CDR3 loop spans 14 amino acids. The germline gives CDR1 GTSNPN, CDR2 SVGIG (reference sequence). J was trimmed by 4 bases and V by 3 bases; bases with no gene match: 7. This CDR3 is CAWSTGQETYGYTF. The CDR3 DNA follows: TGTGCCTGGAGCACGGGACAGGAGACCTATGGCTACACCTTC.

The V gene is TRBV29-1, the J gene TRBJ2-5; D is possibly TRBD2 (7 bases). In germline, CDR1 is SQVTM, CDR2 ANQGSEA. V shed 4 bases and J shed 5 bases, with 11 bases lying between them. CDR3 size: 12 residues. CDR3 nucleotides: TGCAGCGTTGGAGGGGGGGAGGAGACCCAGTACTTC. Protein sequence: CSVGGGEETQYF.

The CDR3 sequence is CSVRFSGANVLTF. The DNA of the CDR3 is TGCAGCGTAAGGTTCTCTGGGGCCAACGTCCTGACTTTC. V and J are TRBV29-1 and TRBJ2-6; no definite D call. CDR1 SQVTM and CDR2 ANQGSEA come from the germline V gene. V lost 6 bases and J 0 bases, leaving 6 bases between the germline ends. There are 13 residues in the CDR3.

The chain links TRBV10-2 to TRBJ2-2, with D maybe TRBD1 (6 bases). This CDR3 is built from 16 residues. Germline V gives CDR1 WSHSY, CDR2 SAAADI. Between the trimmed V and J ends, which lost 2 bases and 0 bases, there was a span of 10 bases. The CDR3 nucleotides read TGCGCCAGCAGTGAGACAGGGCCGCCGAACACCGGGGAGCTGTTTTTT. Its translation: CASSETGPPNTGELFF.

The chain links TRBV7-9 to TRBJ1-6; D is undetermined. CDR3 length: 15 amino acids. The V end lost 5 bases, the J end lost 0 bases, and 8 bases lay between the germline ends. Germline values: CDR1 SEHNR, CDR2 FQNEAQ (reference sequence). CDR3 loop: CASSPGYSYNSPLHF. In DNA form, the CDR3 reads TGTGCCAGCAGCCCGGGCTACTCCTATAATTCACCCCTCCACTTT.

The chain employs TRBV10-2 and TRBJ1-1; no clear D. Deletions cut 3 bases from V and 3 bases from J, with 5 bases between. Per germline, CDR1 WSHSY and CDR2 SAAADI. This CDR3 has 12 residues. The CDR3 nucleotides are TGCGCCAGCAGTGACCGATACACTGAAGCTTTCTTT. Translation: CASSDRYTEAFF.